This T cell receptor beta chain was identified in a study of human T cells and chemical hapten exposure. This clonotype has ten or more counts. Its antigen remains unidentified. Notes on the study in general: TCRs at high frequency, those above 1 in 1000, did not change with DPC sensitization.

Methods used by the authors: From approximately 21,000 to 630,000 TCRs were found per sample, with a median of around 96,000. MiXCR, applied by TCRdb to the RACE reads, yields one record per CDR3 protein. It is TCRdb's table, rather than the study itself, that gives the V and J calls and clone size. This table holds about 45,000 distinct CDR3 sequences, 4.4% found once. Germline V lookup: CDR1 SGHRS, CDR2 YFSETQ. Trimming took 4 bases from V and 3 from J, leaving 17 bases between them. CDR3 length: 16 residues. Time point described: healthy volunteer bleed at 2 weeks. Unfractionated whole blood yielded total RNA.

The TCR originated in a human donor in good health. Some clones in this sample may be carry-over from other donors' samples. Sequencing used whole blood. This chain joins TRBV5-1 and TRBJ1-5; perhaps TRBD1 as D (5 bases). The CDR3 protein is CASSSYPGVPNQPQHF. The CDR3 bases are TGCGCCAGCAGCAGCTACCCGGGGGTCCCCAATCAGCCCCAGCATTTT. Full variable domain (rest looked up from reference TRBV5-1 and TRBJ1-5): KAGVTQTPRYLIKTRGQQVTLSCSPISGHRSVSWYQQTPGQGLQFLFEYFSETQRNKGNFPGRFSGRQFSNSRSEMNVSTLELGDSALYLCASSSYPGVPNQPQHFGDGTRLSIL.